The subject of this entry is one T cell receptor beta chain. What antigen it recognizes has not been identified. The sample holds no much larger clone one base away, and base qualities are not on file. CD8 naive samples were CD45RO-negative cells positively selected for CCR7, giving a CD45RA+CCR7+ population that excluded TemRA cells. The donors were healthy, HIV-negative adults who had no recently reported acute infections or vaccinations. All donors were Caucasian adults living in Nashville, Tennessee, USA. Blood was obtained by leukapheresis, after which PBMCs were separated by Ficoll-Histopaque density gradient centrifugation and cryopreserved in liquid nitrogen vapor phase. Analytical flow cytometry was used to check the purity and quantity of every magnetically sorted T cell population. From each sorted fraction, genomic DNA was isolated and quantified by UV absorbance on a Nanodrop 2000c. Compared with germline, V lacks 5 bases and J lacks 4 bases; bases without a gene match: 17. The germline V gene sets CDR1 to ENHRY and CDR2 to SYGVKD. The CDR3 has 19 amino acids, counting the end cysteine and phenylalanine. Kept here is only the CDR3 DNA, which spans 57 bases and is read in frame from base 1.

Using the deep immunoSEQ assay, multiplex PCR amplified TCR CDR3 regions from genomic DNA. Genomic DNA extracted from each cell subset was distributed evenly over all wells of several immunoSEQ 96-well plates, and each plate served as one replicate. Each replicate PCR for sorted subsets received roughly 0.2 ug genomic DNA, equal to tens of thousands of T cell genomes. Purified libraries were measured with a Qubit 3.0 fluorometer, size-checked on a Bioanalyzer 2100, and measured again with the KAPA Library Quantification kit. Every immunoSEQ 96-well plate was sequenced on a separate single-read 150-cycle Illumina NextSeq 550 flow cell. As for the authors' bioinformatics: Because the immunoSEQ output included only junctional sequences and no quality scores, the filtering could not be the same as the filtering used for full-length reads. Sequences were annotated with PyIR, a Python wrapper for IgBLAST v1.9, using IMGT germline references to assign V/J genes and CDR3. Any read was removed if the V/J assignment was weak (E-value above 1e-6), the CDR3 was missing, or the read contained stop codons, out-of-frame junctions, or ambiguous translated residues. V3J clonotypes were defined as sequences sharing an identical inferred V gene, J gene, and CDR3 amino acid sequence. Percentage overlap between repertoires was computed as shared unique clonotypes divided by the size of the smaller repertoire. Repertoire richness was assessed with RTK rarefaction, the Chao1 estimator, and Recon v2.1 estimates of unobserved clonotypes. Generation probabilities for all TCRbeta clonotypes obtained by the gDNA method from several donors were computed using OLGA. TCRdb holds this immuneACCESS table with in-frame rearrangements only. Some clones are missing; in checked studies, unresolved V genes explain under half, and the rest has no known cause. V and J calls and clone size are copied from that table; D and trimming were computed from the DNA. The sample table holds roughly 1,800,000 clones, of which over 85% were seen once. The ten largest clones add up to roughly 1.2% of the sample.

This sample stems from a study of shared clonotypes between healthy human individuals (dated by TCRdb to the early 2020s). The study in broad terms: The cohort comprised a couple of women and a few men aged 18 to 49 years. For each donor, CD4 naive and CD4 memory were each given three plates, CD8 naive was given two plates, and CD8 memory was given one plate. To estimate repertoire size and how much clonotypes are shared between individuals, the study performed deep sequencing of blood TCR repertoires from about five healthy adults. Libraries were prepared and TCR repertoires were sequenced by different laboratories using diverse techniques, in order to increase sequencing depth and limit assay-specific biases. Each donor's leukapheresis produced roughly between roughly 0.85 and 9 billion PBMCs. Study-wide findings and limitations: Clonotypes shared by all four sorted-subset donors showed higher generation probabilities than non-shared clonotypes. Based on pairwise subsampling, the degree of clonotype sharing among donors was expected to be affected by sequencing depth. Sampling was limited to blood, and TCR repertoires in tissue likely differ from TCR repertoires in blood. The small number of donors limited the genetic and exposure-history diversity represented. Even with the large sequencing depth, rarefaction of the sorted-subset datasets indicated that sequencing was incomplete. When a handful of donors were compared, the shared fraction of clonotypes was about 5% for naive CD4, around 3.5% for naive CD8, roughly 2.5% for memory CD4, and 0.35% to 0.5% for memory CD8. Larger estimated clonotype richness was generally found for naive subsets than for memory subsets.

This sequence was found in a man younger than 30 in good health. Recombination connected TRBV10-3 to TRBJ1-3, with 10 bases aligning to TRBD1. Sequencing input: naive CD8+ T cells sorted from blood. Reading the label with the study, this specimen's cell subset or site is: CD45RA+CCR7+. Here the CDR3 is given as CAISRRDRGHQCSGNTIYF. The DNA sequence is as follows: TGTGCCATCAGTCGCCGGGACAGGGGACACCAATGCTCGGGAAACACCATATATTTT.